This T cell receptor (beta chain) was found in a study of blood T cells in healthy people across ages. Overall study: Using template switching, researchers captured about one barcoded beta molecule for each two T cells. Whole-study findings and limits: Aged donors had fewer naive CD4+ cells and lower diversity than long-lived donors.

V gave up 0 bases and J gave up 5 bases; unmatched junction bases: 6. The CDR3 contains 14 residues. The germline V gene has CDR1 SQVTM and CDR2 ANQGSEA. Sample-barcoded 5' priming and a J-beta primer mix drove a second PCR of roughly 7 to 11 cycles. Tags on each cDNA molecule came from a template-switch adaptor with 12 random nucleotides. TCRdb processed the 5' RACE reads anew with MiXCR; each CDR3 protein has one entry. The data show about 1.7 million distinct CDR3 sequences, under 30% seen once. Per sample, a minimum of 7 million PBMCs were isolated. Concerning this clonotype: Antigen: not known. One base away lies a much larger clone, so this may be a sequencing read error.

This receptor was taken from a woman aged 25 to 39 in good health. This sequence joins TRBV29-1 and TRBJ1-1; 7 nucleotides match TRBD1. Sample: blood. CDR3 sequence: CSVEEVGGRTEAFF. The CDR3 DNA sequence: TGCAGCGTTGAAGAGGTAGGGGGCAGGACTGAAGCTTTCTTT. Drawing the rest from reference TRBV29-1 and TRBJ1-1, the complete variable domain is SAVISQKPSRDICQRGTSLTIQCQVDSQVTMMFWYRQQPGQSLTLIATANQGSEATYESGFVIDKFPISRPNLTFSTLTVSNMSPEDSSIYLCSVEEVGGRTEAFFGQGTRLTVV.